This entry describes one T cell receptor beta chain. This sample was included in a study of cytomegalovirus exposure and HLA in healthy donors. Measured with immunoSEQ multiplex PCR; TCRdb has only the in-frame clones, and not every one. The profile shows about 66,000 clones, around 97% of them singletons. This CDR3 contains 15 residues. The germline V gene encodes CDR1 SNHLY and CDR2 FYNNEI. V lost 4 bases and J 4 bases, leaving 14 bases between the germline ends. This receptor was obtained from a woman under 30 in good health and CMV-seropositive. This chain links TRBV2 with TRBJ2-1, with D tentatively TRBD2 (5 bases). The sample consisted of PBMCs. CDR3 region: CASSGELGVYNEQFF. The CDR3 bases are TGTGCCAGCAGTGGAGAACTAGGTGTTTACAATGAGCAGTTCTTC.